The 10 T cell receptor beta chains below were found in one sample sequenced in a study of blood T cell repertoires in COVID-19. Repertoires were generated with immunoSEQ multiplex PCR, while TCRdb's copy carries only in-frame clones and drops some. The profile covers over 200,000 clones, with approximately 90% appearing a single time and roughly 4% taken by the ten largest. The specimen sequenced was peripheral blood. These receptors originate from a man aged 55 to 70 who had recovered from COVID-19.

This clone was seen once. This rearrangement joins TRBV7-9 to TRBJ2-5, with 9 positions matching TRBD2. The V segment lost 1 base and the J segment 5 bases; nucleotides outside the gene matches: 2. The V gene's germline CDR1 is SEHNR and CDR2 FQNEAQ (reference sequence). This CDR3 is 14 amino acids long. The CDR3 DNA sequence: TGTGCCAGCAGCTTAGGTAGCGGGGGTGAGACCCAGTACTTC. This codes for CASSLGSGGETQYF. The full variable domain, rest sourced from reference TRBV7-9 and TRBJ2-5, is DTGVSQNPRHKITKRGQNVTFRCDPISEHNRLYWYRQTLGQGPEFLTYFQNEAQLEKSRLLSDRFSAERPKGSFSTLEIQRTEQGDSAMYLCASSLGSGGETQYFGPGTRLLVL.

CDR3 region: CASGRVGPTVLGDGYTF. The CDR3 DNA reads as TGTGCCAGCGGAAGAGTGGGTCCGACAGTCCTCGGTGATGGCTACACCTTC. The chain uses TRBV2 and TRBJ1-2; perhaps TRBD1 as D (5 bases). The CDR3 loop spans 17 amino acids. The germline V gene has CDR1 SNHLY and CDR2 FYNNEI. V lost 8 bases and J lost 6, with 28 bases in between.

The chain couples TRBV14 to TRBJ2-2, with a weak D call TRBD1 (5 bases). The CDR3 length is 14 residues. V gave up 0 bases and J gave up 7 bases, with 9 bases separating them. In germline, CDR1 is SGHDN, CDR2 FVKESK. In nucleotides, the CDR3 is TGTGCCAGCAGCCAAGATCTGGGGCTCGGGGAGCTGTTTTTT. This sequence encodes CASSQDLGLGELFF. The variable domain in full, completed from reference TRBV14 and TRBJ2-2, reads EAGVTQFPSHSVIEKGQTVTLRCDPISGHDNLYWYRRVMGKEIKFLLHFVKESKQDESGMPNNRFLAERTGGTYSTLKVQPAELEDSGVYFCASSQDLGLGELFFGEGSRLTVL.

The CDR3 loop is CASTPQTGYEAFF. The CDR3 DNA reads TGTGCCAGCACCCCCCAGACAGGTTATGAAGCTTTCTTT. This chain links TRBV2 with TRBJ1-1; maybe TRBD1 (6 bases). The CDR3 is made up of 13 amino acids. V lost 7 bases, J lost 7 bases, and 16 bases lay in between. Germline CDR1 SNHLY, CDR2 FYNNEI.

CDR3 residues: CASSLAVYQETQYF. DNA for the CDR3: TGTGCCAGCAGTCTAGCGGTGTACCAAGAGACCCAGTACTTC. The genes are TRBV2 and TRBJ2-5; 7 bases agree with TRBD2. The CDR3 totals 14 residues. Germline CDR1 is SNHLY and CDR2 is FYNNEI. J lost 0 bases, V lost 5 bases, and 3 bases had no gene match.

DNA for the CDR3: TGTGCCAGCAGCTTTGGGCAGGGAACCGGGGAGCTGTTTTTT. Residues: CASSFGQGTGELFF. The chain recombines TRBV5-6 with TRBJ2-2; maybe TRBD1 (5 bases). Germline V lookup: CDR1 SGHDT, CDR2 YYEEEE. The CDR3 runs 14 residues. V dropped 2 bases and J dropped 5 bases, with 10 bases sitting between them.

The chain employs TRBV2 and TRBJ2-1, with TRBD2 matching 7 bases. Germline V gives CDR1 SNHLY, CDR2 FYNNEI. V lost 10 bases, J lost 5 bases, and 8 bases stayed unmatched. This CDR3 is built from 13 residues. As DNA, the CDR3 is TGTGCCACCTCCCGGGACTACAACAATGAGCAGTTCTTC. Residues: CATSRDYNNEQFF.

This rearrangement joins TRBV6-5 to TRBJ1-3; TRBD1 aligns across 9 bases. Germline CDR1 and CDR2: MNHEY and SVGAGI. With 5 bases clipped from V and 4 bases from J, the junction kept 6 bases outside the gene matches. This CDR3 has 15 residues. The CDR3 nucleotides read TGTGCCAGCAGTCGGGGACAGGGAGGGGGAAACACCATATATTTT. This translates into CASSRGQGGGNTIYF.

The genes are TRBV12-3 or TRBV12-4 and TRBJ1-5; D gene uncertain. The CDR3 consists of 12 residues. Trimming removed 2 bases from V and 9 bases from J, with 8 bases in between. The CDR3 sequence is CASSLPGAPQHF. The CDR3 nucleotides read TGTGCCAGCAGTTTACCAGGCGCGCCCCAGCATTTT.

The CDR3 DNA follows: TGTGCCAGCTCACCAAGGACAGGGGTGCAGGAGACCCAGTACTTC. It yields the protein CASSPRTGVQETQYF. V and J are TRBV18 and TRBJ2-5; 9 positions match TRBD1. CDR1 KGHSH and CDR2 LQKENI come from the germline V gene. V trimming: 2 bases; J trimming: 5 bases; junction bases outside the gene matches: 6. The CDR3 consists of 15 residues.